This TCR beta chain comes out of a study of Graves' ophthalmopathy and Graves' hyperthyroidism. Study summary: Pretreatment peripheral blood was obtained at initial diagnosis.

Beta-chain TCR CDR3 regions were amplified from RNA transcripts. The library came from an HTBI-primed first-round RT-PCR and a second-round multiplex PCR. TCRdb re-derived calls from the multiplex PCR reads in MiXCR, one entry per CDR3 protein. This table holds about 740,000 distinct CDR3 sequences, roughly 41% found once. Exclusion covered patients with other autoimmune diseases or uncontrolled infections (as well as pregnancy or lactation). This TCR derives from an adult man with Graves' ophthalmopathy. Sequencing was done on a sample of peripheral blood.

In DNA form, the CDR3 reads TGTGCCAGCAGCTTAGGTCTAGCGGGACTAGCGGGGGCCAACGTCCTGACTTTC. As protein: CASSLGLAGLAGANVLTF. V gene TRBV11-2 combines with J gene TRBJ2-6; TRBD2 matches 10 bases. Trimming cost V 1 base and J 4 bases; bases outside gene matches: 7. The CDR3 runs to 18 residues. CDR1 is SGHAT and CDR2 is FQNNGV in the germline V gene.